Described below is a single T cell receptor (beta chain) sequence and its context. Its matching antigen is unknown. Sequenced by immunoSEQ multiplex PCR; TCRdb stores in-frame clones only, minus some. The sample lists about 58,000 clones, about 83% occurring once. This sample is part of a study of early stage breast cancer tumors. The V gene lost 0 bases and the J gene lost 3 bases, with 4 bases spanning the gap. CDR1 and CDR2 from the germline V gene are MRHNA and SNTAGT. This CDR3 has 13 amino acids. Regarding the study as a whole: Commonly generated sequences made up most enriched TCRB sequences shared between patients.

The gene calls are TRBV6-4 and TRBJ2-3, with D unresolved. The material sequenced was blood. The receptor comes from a person aged 25 to 39 with breast cancer. CDR3 sequence (DNA): TGTGCCAGCAGTGACTCCGTGACAGATACGCAGTATTTT. The encoded protein is CASSDSVTDTQYF.